This T cell receptor beta chain was found in a study of Ad26.COV2.S vaccination and SARS-CoV-2 variants. General study results and limits: Post-vaccination spike-specific CD8+ and CD4+ T cell responses reportedly had substantial breadth. Spike-specific TCR breadth was greater after Ad26.COV2.S than placebo.

Treatment indicated: around 19 received Ad26.COV2.S at low or high dose, single or two shots; several received placebo; per-sample allocation not given. Sampling was performed 63 days after the first vaccine or placebo injection. Vaccination used an Ad26 vector expressing Wuhan-strain SARS-CoV-2 spike. Notes on this clone: Its antigen remains unidentified.

Profiling relied on immunoSEQ multiplex PCR, and the TCRdb table lists in-frame clones only, not all of them. The top ten clones hold 1.7% of a sample with about 460,000 clones, roughly nine tenths of them seen once. CDR1 and CDR2 from the germline V gene are SGHNT and YYREEE (reference sequence). The length of the CDR3 is 17 residues. V was trimmed by 2 bases and J by 0 bases, leaving 12 bases between them. This specimen was peripheral blood, taken in a trial of Ad26.COV2.S vaccine versus placebo. This chain connects TRBV5-4 to TRBJ1-6; no clear D. The sequence came from a person between 18 and 59 years old who received the Ad26.COV2.S COVID-19 vaccine or a placebo. CDR3 sequence reads: CASSLGPSSSYNSPLHF. For the CDR3, the DNA is TGTGCCAGCAGCTTAGGACCGTCGAGCTCCTATAATTCACCCCTCCACTTT.